This entry describes one T cell receptor beta chain. Produced via immunoSEQ multiplex PCR; TCRdb's table is partial and in-frame only. This sample carries about 110,000 clones, about 87% of them seen once, and the ten largest clones take approximately 7%. This specimen comes from a study of blood T cell repertoires in COVID-19. About the study: Samples came from the United States, Italy and Spain, spanning acute and convalescent COVID-19. The cDNA or gDNA used as material had been derived from T cells, B-cell-depleted T cells, or PBMCs.

Sequenced material: peripheral blood. This clonotype was obtained from a woman aged 50 to 65 with acute or convalescent COVID-19.

The CDR3, as DNA: TGCGCCAGCAGCCAAGATATCACAGGACCACTTCTGGGCTACACCTTC. Translation: CASSQDITGPLLGYTF. This chain uses TRBV4-1 with TRBJ1-2, with D perhaps TRBD1 (5 bases). The CDR3 sequence is 16 residues long. CDR1 and CDR2 from the germline V gene are MGHRA and YSYEKL. Trimming removed 0 bases from V and 8 bases from J, with 19 bases in between.